The next 26 T cell receptor beta chains were all read from a single sample in a study of T cells in Graves' hyperthyroidism and ophthalmopathy. RNA transcripts provided the source from which TCR beta CDR3 regions were amplified. An initial round of RT-PCR targeting the TCR CDR3 relied on the HTBI primer set. From the multiplex PCR reads, TCRdb called clonotypes with MiXCR, one entry per CDR3 protein. The sample has 800,000 or so distinct CDR3 sequences, about 38% seen once. Sequencing was done on a sample of blood. All receptors derive from a young man with Graves' hyperthyroidism.

This clonotype was counted many times. The rearrangement links TRBV9 to TRBJ2-2, with unresolved D. V lost 0 bases and J lost 7, with 7 bases in between. Germline CDR1 SGDLS, CDR2 YYNGEE. The CDR3 extends over 13 amino acids. CDR3 sequence (DNA): TGTGCCAGCAGCGTAGTAGGGTACGGGGAGCTGTTTTTT. Protein sequence: CASSVVGYGELFF.

The rearrangement uses TRBV29-1 and TRBJ2-7; D possibly corresponds to TRBD2 (6 bases). CDR3 length: 14 amino acids. Trimming pared 7 bases from V and 4 bases from J, leaving 20 bases between. In germline, CDR1 is SQVTM, CDR2 ANQGSEA. This CDR3 is CSARGDGGSYEQYF. CDR3 sequence (DNA): TGCAGCGCCCGAGGGGATGGGGGGAGTTACGAGCAGTACTTC.

This clonotype was found a few times. V is TRBV10-3 and J is TRBJ2-2; TRBD2 matches 10 bases. There are 16 residues in the CDR3. Unmatched junction bases numbered 6, after V lost 3 bases and J lost 5 bases. The germline V gene encodes CDR1 ENHRY and CDR2 SYGVKD. The CDR3 nucleotides read TGTGCCATCAGTGAAGAAGCTAGCGGGAGTACCGGGGAGCTGTTTTTT. Translating it yields CAISEEASGSTGELFF.

This clonotype was observed many times. V and J are TRBV9 and TRBJ1-5; D is ambiguous. The germline V gene encodes CDR1 SGDLS and CDR2 YYNGEE. The V and J ends lost 2 bases and 4 bases respectively, with 10 bases between them. There are 14 residues in the CDR3. The CDR3 sequence is CASSVGDANQPQHF. The CDR3 DNA is TGTGCCAGCAGCGTGGGTGACGCGAATCAGCCCCAGCATTTT.

As concerns this clonotype: The CDR3 carries no conserved terminal phenylalanine or tryptophan, so it likely arises from a read error. This rearrangement joins TRBV10-3 to TRBJ1-5, with D unclear. Trimming left V 8 bases short and J 1 base short, with 6 bases between. Germline CDR1 is ENHRY and CDR2 is SYGVKD. This CDR3 comprises 12 residues. The CDR3 loop is CAIGSSNQPQHS. CDR3 nucleotides: TGTGCCATCGGAAGCAGCAATCAGCCCCAGCATTCT.

This clonotype was counted a few times. The chain has TRBV7-3 and TRBJ1-2; possible D gene TRBD1, 6 bases. The CDR3 has 16 amino acids. Germline V gene data show CDR1 as SGHTA and CDR2 as FQGTGA. V gave up 0 bases and J gave up 1 base, with 12 bases separating them. The CDR3 protein is CASSLTGDIVNYGYTF. CDR3 nucleotides: TGTGCCAGCAGCTTAACGGGGGACATCGTTAACTATGGCTACACCTTC.

This clonotype was found many times. The chain links TRBV7-9 to TRBJ1-6; 7 bases are shared with TRBD1. The trim removed 5 bases at V and 10 bases at J, leaving 11 bases unmatched. The CDR3 extends over 15 amino acids. Germline values: CDR1 SEHNR, CDR2 FQNEAQ (reference sequence). DNA for the CDR3: TGTGCCAGCAGCGGATTGACAGGGAACGGATCACCCCTCCACTTT. This translates into CASSGLTGNGSPLHF.

The V and J genes are TRBV2 and TRBJ2-7; D possibly corresponds to TRBD1 (5 bases). This CDR3 region has 15 residues. The germline gives CDR1 SNHLY, CDR2 FYNNEI. Trimming cost V 0 bases and J 1 base, with 10 bases left between them. CDR3 amino acids: CASSEAETVSYEQYF. The CDR3 nucleotides are TGTGCCAGCAGTGAAGCTGAGACAGTGTCCTACGAGCAGTACTTC.

The chain links TRBV7-9 to TRBJ2-2; 9 nucleotides line up with TRBD1. The CDR3 spans 15 residues. Germline CDR1 is SEHNR and CDR2 is FQNEAQ (reference sequence). J gave up 7 bases and V 2 bases, and 5 bases lay outside the gene matches. CDR3 bases: TGTGCCAGCAGCTTATGGACAGGGGTCGGCGGGGAGCTGTTTTTT. Translated: CASSLWTGVGGELFF.

This clonotype was detected many times. V usage is TRBV20-1 and J usage is TRBJ1-2, with no clear D. The CDR3 has 14 residues. CDR1 DFQATT and CDR2 SNEGSKA come from the germline V gene (reference sequence). Trimming removed 0 bases at V and 2 bases at J, with 10 bases between. The CDR3 loop reads CSARDITDNYGYTF. The CDR3 DNA reads TGCAGTGCTAGAGATATAACGGACAACTATGGCTACACCTTC.

This clonotype was seen many times. V gene TRBV7-6 combines with J gene TRBJ1-1; D gene uncertain. V shed 7 bases and J shed 4 bases, with 16 bases lying between them. The CDR3 sequence is 14 residues long. Per the germline V gene, CDR1 is SGHVS and CDR2 is FNYEAQ. CDR3 region: CASIQYEASTEAFF. The CDR3 DNA follows: TGTGCCAGCATCCAATACGAGGCCAGCACTGAAGCTTTCTTT. Drawing the rest from reference TRBV7-6 and TRBJ1-1, the complete variable domain is GAGVSQSPRYKVTKRGQDVALRCDPISGHVSLYWYRQALGQGPEFLTYFNYEAQQDKSGLPNDRFSAERPEGSISTLTIQRTEQRDSAMYRCASIQYEASTEAFFGQGTRLTVV.

The chain has TRBV24-1 and TRBJ2-7; 11 bases line up with TRBD1. Germline assignment: CDR1 KGHDR and CDR2 SFDVKD. V shed 5 bases and J 6 bases; nucleotides not matched to a gene: 11. The CDR3 consists of 16 residues. CDR3 protein: CATSATPGQGDGEQYF. CDR3 DNA sequence: TGTGCCACCAGTGCCACTCCGGGACAGGGGGACGGCGAGCAGTACTTC.

This clonotype was detected many times. This chain uses TRBV15 with TRBJ2-7; no definite D call. CDR1 is LNHNV, CDR2 YYDKDF, per germline (reference sequence). The CDR3 spans 14 residues. V gave up 4 bases and J gave up 5 bases, with 15 bases separating them. The CDR3 bases are TGTGCCACCAGCACACCAGTCGATTTAGACGAGCAGTACTTC. Translating gives CATSTPVDLDEQYF. Full variable domain (outside the CDR3, taken from reference TRBV15 and TRBJ2-7): DAMVIQNPRYQVTQFGKPVTLSCSQTLNHNVMYWYQQKSSQAPKLLFHYYDKDFNNEADTPDNFQSRRPNTSFCFLDIRSPGLGDTAMYLCATSTPVDLDEQYFGPGTRLTVT.

The V and J genes are TRBV3-1 and TRBJ2-5; D not resolved. From germline, CDR1 is LGHDT and CDR2 YNNKEL (reference sequence). Trimming left V 4 bases short and J 5 bases short, with 14 bases between. The length of the CDR3 is 14 residues. In DNA, the CDR3 is TGTGCCAGCAGCCCAAGGACCTATCTGGAGACCCAGTACTTC. Amino acids: CASSPRTYLETQYF.

This clonotype was seen a handful of times. The V call is TRBV5-6, the J call TRBJ2-6, with TRBD1 identical over 7 bases. V lost 0 bases and J lost 1; bases outside the gene matches: 7. Germline-derived CDR1 and CDR2 are SGHDT and YYEEEE. The CDR3 runs 18 residues. This CDR3 is CASSLAGTASSGANVLTF. CDR3 nucleotide sequence: TGTGCCAGCAGCTTGGCCGGGACAGCCTCTTCTGGGGCCAACGTCCTGACTTTC.

The chain combines TRBV7-8 with TRBJ1-5, with 10 bases fitting TRBD1. The CDR3 is made up of 18 amino acids. The germline CDR1 and CDR2 sequences are SGHVS and FQNEAQ. After removal of 3 bases from V and 2 bases from J, the junction contained 10 bases not matched to a gene. CDR3 bases: TGTGCCAGCAGCTTGCCGAGGACAGGGGGGAGTGGCAATCAGCCCCAGCATTTT. Protein: CASSLPRTGGSGNQPQHF.

This clonotype was counted at least ten times. This rearrangement joins TRBV20-1 to TRBJ2-5, with TRBD2 identical over 10 bases. Germline values: CDR1 DFQATT, CDR2 SNEGSKA (reference sequence). Unmatched junction bases numbered 8, after V lost 5 bases and J lost 5 bases. The CDR3 spans 14 residues. The CDR3 reads CSAELGTSAETQYF. The CDR3 DNA reads as TGCAGTGCTGAACTCGGGACTAGCGCCGAGACCCAGTACTTC.

This clonotype has more than one count but fewer than ten. V usage is TRBV19 and J usage is TRBJ2-7; D gene ambiguous. Germline lookup yields CDR1 LNHDA and CDR2 SQIVND (reference sequence). The CDR3 loop spans 11 amino acids. V lost 1 base, J lost 6 bases, and 4 bases lay in between. CDR3 DNA: TGTGCCAGTAGTATAGGTTTCGAGCAGTACTTC. Protein product: CASSIGFEQYF.

This clonotype was seen ten or more times. V gene TRBV9 combines with J gene TRBJ1-6, with D hard to call. Germline V CDR1 and CDR2: SGDLS, YYNGEE. V lost 3 bases and J lost 9, with 7 bases in between. CDR3 length equals 12 residues. The CDR3 nucleotides read TGTGCCAGCAGCGGCCTCCTTTCACCCCTCCACTTT. It is translated as CASSGLLSPLHF.

The V gene is TRBV7-6, the J gene TRBJ1-2; the D gene is possibly TRBD1 (5 bases). V lost 5 bases, J lost 4 bases, and 11 bases lay in between. The CDR3 has 13 residues. The V gene's germline CDR1 is SGHVS and CDR2 FNYEAQ. The CDR3 region has the DNA TGTGCCAGCAGCCCCAGACAGATCTATGGCTACACCTTC. Translated: CASSPRQIYGYTF.

This clonotype was counted at least ten times. V is TRBV2 and J is TRBJ2-5; weak D call: TRBD1 (6 bases). This CDR3 is 12 amino acids long. Trimming removed 6 bases from V and 5 bases from J, with 10 bases in between. Per the germline V gene, CDR1 is SNHLY and CDR2 is FYNNEI. In DNA form, the CDR3 reads TGTGCCAGCAGGGGGGCTGTCGAGACCCAGTACTTC. Encoded protein: CASRGAVETQYF.

Details on this clonotype: A much larger clone differs by one base, so this may be a read error. This rearrangement joins TRBV11-2 to TRBJ1-5, with D tentatively TRBD1 (5 bases). The CDR3 runs 14 residues. Germline-derived CDR1 and CDR2 are SGHAT and FQNNGV. In DNA form, the CDR3 reads TGTGCCGGCAGCACAGGATATAGCAATCAGCCCCAGCATTTT. This sequence encodes CAGSTGYSNQPQHF.

V gene TRBV5-1 combines with J gene TRBJ2-7, with TRBD1 identical over 8 bases. This CDR3 spans 13 amino acids. Trimming removed 6 bases from V and 6 bases from J; junction bases left unmatched: 8. Germline V gene data show CDR1 as SGHRS and CDR2 as YFSETQ. CDR3 coding DNA: TGCGCCAGCACCTGGACAGGGTCGCGCGAGCAGTACTTC. As protein: CASTWTGSREQYF.

The V call is TRBV5-1, the J call TRBJ1-3, with TRBD1 as a possible D gene (5 bases). The CDR3 extends over 15 amino acids. The germline gives CDR1 SGHRS, CDR2 YFSETQ. V lost 4 bases to trimming and J lost 1 base, with 12 bases between them. Here the CDR3 reads CASSPSGTSGNTIYF. The CDR3 DNA reads as TGCGCCAGCAGCCCCTCAGGGACTTCTGGAAACACCATATATTTT.

This clonotype has at least ten counts. V gene TRBV29-1 combines with J gene TRBJ1-2, with 8 nucleotides matching TRBD1. The CDR3 totals 12 residues. The ends lost 3 bases at V and 6 bases at J; junction bases unmatched: 3. Germline V lookup: CDR1 SQVTM, CDR2 ANQGSEA. CDR3: CSVERQGHGYTF. The CDR3 bases are TGCAGCGTTGAGAGACAGGGGCATGGCTACACCTTC.

The chain carries TRBV10-3 and TRBJ1-1, with D unclear. V lost 9 bases to trimming and J lost 0 bases, with 14 bases between them. Germline V gives CDR1 ENHRY, CDR2 SYGVKD. CDR3 length: 14 amino acids. The CDR3 loop is CAITSTDLNTEAFF. Here the CDR3 DNA reads TGTGCCATTACAAGCACCGACTTGAACACTGAAGCTTTCTTT.